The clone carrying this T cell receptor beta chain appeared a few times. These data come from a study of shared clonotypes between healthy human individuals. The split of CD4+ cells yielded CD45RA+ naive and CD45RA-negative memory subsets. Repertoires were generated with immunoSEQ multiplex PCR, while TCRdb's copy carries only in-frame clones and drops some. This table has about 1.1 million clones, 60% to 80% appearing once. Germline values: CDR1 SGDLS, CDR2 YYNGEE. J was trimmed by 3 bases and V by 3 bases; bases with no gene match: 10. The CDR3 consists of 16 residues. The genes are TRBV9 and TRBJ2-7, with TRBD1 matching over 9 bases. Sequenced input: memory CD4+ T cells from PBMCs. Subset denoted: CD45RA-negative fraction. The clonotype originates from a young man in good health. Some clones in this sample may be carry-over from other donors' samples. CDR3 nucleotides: TGTGCCAGCAGCGCAGACCCGGGACAGGGAAACTACGAGCAGTACTTC. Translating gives CASSADPGQGNYEQYF. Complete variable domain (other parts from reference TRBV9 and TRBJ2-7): DSGVTQTPKHLITATGQRVTLRCSPRSGDLSVYWYQQSLDQGLQFLIQYYNGEERAKGNILERFSAQQFPDLHSELNLSSLELGDSALYFCASSADPGQGNYEQYFGPGTRLTVT.